Listed here are 13 T cell receptor beta chains from one sample, sequenced in a study of blood T cell repertoires in COVID-19 (dated by TCRdb to the early 2020s). The method was the immunoSEQ multiplex PCR assay. Sourced from immuneACCESS, this table was stored by TCRdb with only in-frame sequences that have V and J called. A share of the clones is absent; for the studies checked, an unresolved V gene accounts for under half, and the remainder has no known explanation. For this sample there are 40,000 to 60,000 clones; approximately 86% appear just once. 4% to 5% of the sample is in the top ten clones. Sequencing was performed on peripheral blood. These receptors originate from a man of 80 years or more with active COVID-19.

The chain links TRBV6-2 or TRBV6-3 to TRBJ2-5; 9 bases map to TRBD2. CDR3 length: 15 amino acids. The trim removed 4 bases at V and 3 bases at J, leaving 6 bases unmatched. Germline CDR1 MNHEY, CDR2 SVGEGT. The CDR3: CASSLGASGKETQYF. CDR3 bases: TGTGCCAGCAGTTTAGGGGCTAGCGGGAAAGAGACCCAGTACTTC.

The V and J genes are TRBV9 and TRBJ1-4; no reliable D call. Germline CDR1 is SGDLS and CDR2 is YYNGEE. V dropped 3 bases and J dropped 5 bases, with 8 bases sitting between them. This CDR3 has 13 amino acids. Here the CDR3 reads CASSAGANEKLFF. Here the CDR3 DNA reads TGTGCCAGCAGCGCAGGCGCAAATGAAAAACTGTTTTTT.

CDR3 residues: CASSLALAYEQYF. The CDR3, as DNA: TGTGCCAGCAGCTTAGCACTTGCCTACGAGCAGTACTTC. The chain is built from TRBV7-2 and TRBJ2-7; D gene unclear. Per the germline V gene, CDR1 is SGHTA and CDR2 is FQGNSA. Trimming pared 0 bases from V and 2 bases from J, leaving 5 bases between. This CDR3 is built from 13 residues. The full variable domain, with the rest looked up from reference TRBV7-2 and TRBJ2-7, is GAGVSQSPSNKVTEKGKDVELRCDPISGHTALYWYRQSLGQGLEFLIYFQGNSAPDKSGLPSDRFSAERTGGSVSTLTIQRTQQEDSAVYLCASSLALAYEQYFGPGTRLTVT.

V and J are TRBV5-6 and TRBJ2-7; D perhaps matches TRBD2 (6 bases). V shed 3 bases and J shed 2 bases, with 21 bases lying between them. The germline V gene encodes CDR1 SGHDT and CDR2 YYEEEE. This CDR3 is built from 17 residues. The CDR3 loop is CASSSNYRLPGAYEQYF. CDR3 DNA: TGTGCCAGCAGCTCGAATTACAGGTTACCGGGGGCCTACGAGCAGTACTTC.

The sample holds one count of this clone. The chain links TRBV6-6 to TRBJ1-5; TRBD1 agrees at 8 bases. The trim removed 8 bases at V and 3 bases at J, leaving 3 bases unmatched. Germline CDR1 reads MNHNY; CDR2 reads SVGAGI (reference sequence). CDR3 length: 13 residues. The CDR3 DNA sequence: TGTGCCAGCTCGACAGGGGACAATCAGCCCCAGCATTTT. Protein: CASSTGDNQPQHF.

CDR3 loop: CASSFFGEEQFF. CDR3 nucleotide sequence: TGTGCCAGCAGCTTTTTTGGGGAGGAGCAGTTCTTC. The genes are TRBV11-3 and TRBJ2-1; possibly TRBD2 for D (5 bases). This CDR3 has 12 amino acids. Trimming removed 3 bases from V and 10 bases from J, with 10 bases in between. Looked up from germline, CDR1 is SGHNT and CDR2 is YENEEA.

This clone was recorded only once. The chain carries TRBV4-2 and TRBJ2-1; 10 bases line up with TRBD2. This CDR3 comprises 16 residues. The junction had 3 bases not matched to a gene; V was cut back by 1 base and J by 3 bases. Germline assignment: CDR1 LGHNA and CDR2 YNFKEQ. The CDR3 here is CASSQAPSGGYNEQFF. CDR3 DNA: TGTGCCAGCAGCCAAGCCCCTAGCGGGGGCTACAATGAGCAGTTCTTC.

The CDR3 region is CATAGTSWAEQFF. The DNA of the CDR3 is TGTGCCACCGCCGGGACTAGCTGGGCTGAGCAGTTCTTC. The V call is TRBV24-1, the J call TRBJ2-1, with 9 positions matching TRBD2. This CDR3 region has 13 residues. Germline-derived CDR1 and CDR2 are KGHDR and SFDVKD. Trimming removed 9 bases from V and 9 bases from J; junction bases left unmatched: 8.

V gene TRBV28 combines with J gene TRBJ2-1, with TRBD1 identical over 12 bases. Trimming removed 5 bases from V and 9 bases from J; junction bases left unmatched: 5. This CDR3 comprises 14 residues. CDR1 and CDR2 from the germline V gene are MDHEN and SYDVKM. The CDR3 DNA reads as TGTGCCAGCAGTCAGGGACAGGGGGCGGGTGAGCAGTTCTTC. It is translated as CASSQGQGAGEQFF.

The genes are TRBV5-4 and TRBJ2-3; D perhaps matches TRBD2 (5 bases). Looked up from germline, CDR1 is SGHNT and CDR2 is YYREEE (reference sequence). V lost 0 bases, J lost 1 base, and 12 bases lay in between. This CDR3 is built from 16 residues. CDR3 in DNA: TGTGCCAGCAGCTTGGAAGGAGGAATCGGCACAGATACGCAGTATTTT. Its translation is CASSLEGGIGTDTQYF.

The CDR3 reads CASSHTSGRSDTQYF. CDR3 coding DNA: TGTGCCAGCAGCCATACTAGCGGGAGGTCAGATACGCAGTATTTT. The J gene is TRBJ2-3, the V gene TRBV7-9, with TRBD2 identical over 12 bases. The V and J ends lost 5 bases and 4 bases, in that order; junction bases with no gene match: 4. This CDR3 region has 15 residues. CDR1 is SEHNR, CDR2 FQNEAQ, per germline (reference sequence).

This chain links TRBV10-3 with TRBJ2-1; 8 nucleotides match TRBD2. V was pared by 8 bases and J by 6 bases, with 9 bases of the junction left unmatched. The germline V gene has CDR1 ENHRY and CDR2 SYGVKD. CDR3 length: 14 residues. The CDR3 protein is CAIGGSGRLNEQFF. The CDR3 nucleotides are TGTGCCATCGGCGGGAGCGGGAGACTCAATGAGCAGTTCTTC.

The rearrangement joins TRBV4-2 to TRBJ2-1, with 8 bases lining up with TRBD1. The germline V gene encodes CDR1 LGHNA and CDR2 YNFKEQ. The CDR3 loop spans 16 amino acids. The ends lost 0 bases at V and 1 base at J; junction bases unmatched: 2. In nucleotides, the CDR3 is TGTGCCAGCAGCCAAGATACAGGGGGTTCCTACAATGAGCAGTTCTTC. Protein: CASSQDTGGSYNEQFF.